A single sample gave rise to the 18 T cell receptor beta chains below, sequenced in a study of T-cell reconstitution after alpha-beta-depleted transplantation in children. Unique molecular identifiers were built into the TCRbeta library. Via MiXCR, TCRdb re-called the PCR reads, giving one row per CDR3 protein. The data contain 170,000 or so distinct CDR3 sequences, about 6.4% of them singletons. Sequenced material: PBMCs from the stem cell graft donor, taken from the stem cell graft. The receptors were gathered from a human donor who donated a stem cell graft to a child with Wiskott-Aldrich syndrome.

This clonotype showed up many times. The V and J genes are TRBV12-3 or TRBV12-4 and TRBJ1-2; 9 nucleotides match TRBD1. With V trimmed by 0 bases and J by 8 bases, 7 bases remained unmatched. The CDR3 has 15 residues. CDR3 sequence (DNA): TGTGCCAGCAGTTTAGCGACAGGGGGAATCGGGGGCTACACCTTC. Amino acids: CASSLATGGIGGYTF.

This chain links TRBV19 with TRBJ1-1, with D uncertain. The CDR3 spans 14 residues. CDR1 is LNHDA, CDR2 SQIVND, per germline (reference sequence). The V gene lost 3 bases and the J gene lost 6 bases, with 14 bases spanning the gap. CDR3 nucleotides: TGTGCCAGTAGTATGCACTCCTGGAGGTCTGAAGCTTTCTTT. This encodes CASSMHSWRSEAFF. The full variable domain, in which reference TRBV19 and TRBJ1-1 provide the parts outside the CDR3, is DGGITQSPKYLFRKEGQNVTLSCEQNLNHDAMYWYRQDPGQGLRLIYYSQIVNDFQKGDIAEGYSVSREKKESFPLTVTSAQKNPTAFYLCASSMHSWRSEAFFGQGTRLTVV.

This clonotype was seen many times. The chain is built from TRBV20-1 and TRBJ2-1; 12 bases map to TRBD1. Germline values: CDR1 DFQATT, CDR2 SNEGSKA (reference sequence). The CDR3 is 16 amino acids. With V trimmed by 3 bases and J by 7 bases, 10 bases remained unmatched. The CDR3 is CSARDQGTGGGNEQFF. As DNA, the CDR3 is TGCAGTGCTAGGGATCAAGGGACAGGGGGCGGAAATGAGCAGTTCTTC.

The chain carries TRBV5-1 and TRBJ2-1; the match to TRBD1 covers 8 bases. This CDR3 comprises 15 residues. The V segment lost 0 bases and the J segment 8 bases; nucleotides outside the gene matches: 7. CDR1 and CDR2 (germline): SGHRS, YFSETQ. CDR3 protein: CASSLGQGWVDEQFF. In DNA, the CDR3 is TGCGCCAGCAGCTTGGGACAGGGGTGGGTCGATGAGCAGTTCTTC.

V and J are TRBV29-1 and TRBJ1-1, with a tentative D call TRBD1 (6 bases). Trimming stripped 5 bases from V and 2 bases from J, with 12 bases between. The germline CDR1 and CDR2 sequences are SQVTM and ANQGSEA. The CDR3 runs 13 residues. CDR3: CSVIRQANTEAFF. CDR3 nucleotides: TGCAGCGTTATAAGACAGGCCAACACTGAAGCTTTCTTT.

This clonotype was found many times. V gene TRBV6-5 combines with J gene TRBJ1-1; no firm D call. The germline V gene encodes CDR1 MNHEY and CDR2 SVGAGI. V was pared by 6 bases and J by 1 base, with 12 bases between. This CDR3 spans 14 amino acids. DNA of the CDR3: TGTGCCAGCAGCAAGACGGAGAGGAACACTGAAGCTTTCTTT. Residues: CASSKTERNTEAFF.

This clonotype was detected a few times. The V and J genes are TRBV4-3 and TRBJ2-7; D not certain. The V end lost 1 base, the J end lost 6 bases, and 22 bases lay between the germline ends. In germline, CDR1 is LGHNA, CDR2 YSLEER. The CDR3 has 17 amino acids. The CDR3, as DNA: TGCGCCAGCAGCCAAGCCATAGGATCGGCGGCCGGGCTCGAGCAGTACTTC. Translating it yields CASSQAIGSAAGLEQYF.

This clonotype was found many times. V is TRBV6-5 and J is TRBJ1-1; maybe TRBD1 (6 bases). CDR1 MNHEY and CDR2 SVGAGI come from the germline V gene. CDR3 length: 16 residues. V lost 4 bases and J lost 7, with 22 bases in between. As DNA, the CDR3 is TGTGCCAGCAGTTCACTGGGGCCGGGGGCACAAATTGAAGCTTTCTTT. The encoded protein is CASSSLGPGAQIEAFF.

This clonotype was detected many times. Germline and junction disagree at one end, which may indicate a read error. The chain uses TRBV25-1 and TRBJ2-2; D remains unclear. Germline V CDR1 and CDR2: MGHDK, SYGVNS. The CDR3 covers 14 residues. CDR3 in DNA: TGTGCCAGCAGTGGGCCGTCTCGGTCCGGAGAGCTGTTTTTT. This gives the protein CASSGPSRSGELFF.

There are many counts of this clonotype. CDR3 in amino acids: CASKGAGATFGNTIYF. The DNA for the CDR3 is TGTGCCAGCAAAGGGGCAGGGGCAACTTTCGGAAACACCATATATTTT. V and J are TRBV6-1 and TRBJ1-3, with a possible D match to TRBD1 (6 bases). Trimming took 7 bases from V and 4 from J, leaving 20 bases between them. Germline V gene lookup returns CDR1 MNHNS and CDR2 SASEGT. The CDR3 is 16 residues long.

This clonotype has a count of ten or more. A junction boundary mismatches the germline segment, possibly from a read error. This chain joins TRBV29-1 and TRBJ1-2; D call uncertain. Germline CDR1 is SQVTM and CDR2 is ANQGSEA. The CDR3 has 12 residues. Here the CDR3 reads CSVEDLHRDEVF. The CDR3 DNA follows: TGCAGCGTTGAAGATCTTCATCGGGATGAGGTCTTC.

This clonotype was detected many times. The chain has TRBV7-2 and TRBJ2-3; 10 bases line up with TRBD2. CDR3 size: 14 residues. V gave up 3 bases and J gave up 5 bases; unmatched junction bases: 2. Germline lookup yields CDR1 SGHTA and CDR2 FQGNSA. This CDR3 reads CASSFIAGGDTQYF. The CDR3 coding sequence is TGTGCCAGCAGCTTTATAGCGGGAGGAGATACGCAGTATTTT.

This clonotype was detected ten times or more. The rearrangement uses TRBV12-3 or TRBV12-4 and TRBJ1-1; 7 bases are shared with TRBD1. The CDR3 has 13 amino acids. V was pared by 11 bases and J by 5 bases, with 11 bases of the junction left unmatched. CDR3 nucleotide sequence: TGTGCCTCTACGACAGGGATGTGGACTGAAGCTTTCTTT. As protein: CASTTGMWTEAFF.

Ten or more counts support this clonotype. The genes are TRBV5-6 and TRBJ1-5; D possibly corresponds to TRBD1 (5 bases). The CDR3 covers 16 residues. V shed 0 bases and J shed 2 bases, with 12 bases lying between them. Germline CDR1 SGHDT, CDR2 YYEEEE. The CDR3 region has the DNA TGTGCCAGCAGCTTGGCCTGGGGGACCGGCAATCAGCCCCAGCATTTT. Encoded protein: CASSLAWGTGNQPQHF. The complete variable domain, with remaining parts taken from reference TRBV5-6 and TRBJ1-5, reads DAGVTQSPTHLIKTRGQQVTLRCSPKSGHDTVSWYQQALGQGPQFIFQYYEEEERQRGNFPDRFSGHQFPNYSSELNVNALLLGDSALYLCASSLAWGTGNQPQHFGDGTRLSIL.

This clonotype was picked up many times. The CDR3 DNA sequence: TGCAGTGCTAGAGACCCCGGCAGGGGCCCCTTGAAGCAGTACTTC. This gives the protein CSARDPGRGPLKQYF. V is TRBV20-1 and J is TRBJ2-7; TRBD1 is a possible D gene (6 bases). Trimming took 0 bases from V and 8 from J, leaving 20 bases between them. This CDR3 comprises 15 residues. Germline-derived CDR1 and CDR2 are DFQATT and SNEGSKA (reference sequence).

This chain links TRBV4-1 with TRBJ1-4; possible D gene TRBD1, 5 bases. V lost 0 bases and J 14 bases, leaving 16 bases between the germline ends. The CDR3 sequence is 14 residues long. The germline V gene has CDR1 MGHRA and CDR2 YSYEKL. CDR3 amino acids: CASSQDPGQRALFF. For the CDR3, the DNA is TGCGCCAGCAGCCAAGATCCCGGACAAAGGGCCCTGTTTTTT.

This clonotype was found many times. The rearrangement joins TRBV9 to TRBJ2-3, with TRBD2 identical over 7 bases. Per germline, CDR1 SGDLS and CDR2 YYNGEE. V was clipped by 4 bases and J by 0 bases; unmatched bases: 8. This CDR3 region has 16 residues. CDR3 nucleotides: TGTGCCAGCAGCTTGCGGGGGACCCCTAGCACAGATACGCAGTATTTT. Translated: CASSLRGTPSTDTQYF.

This clonotype was detected only a few times. The gene calls are TRBV5-1 and TRBJ1-5, with D maybe TRBD1 (5 bases). The V gene lost 4 bases and the J gene lost 5 bases, with 16 bases spanning the gap. The germline V gene encodes CDR1 SGHRS and CDR2 YFSETQ. The length of the CDR3 is 15 residues. The CDR3 loop is CASSAVGGSYQPQHF. The CDR3, as DNA: TGCGCCAGCAGCGCGGTGGGGGGGTCGTATCAGCCCCAGCATTTT. Drawing the rest from reference TRBV5-1 and TRBJ1-5, the complete variable domain is KAGVTQTPRYLIKTRGQQVTLSCSPISGHRSVSWYQQTPGQGLQFLFEYFSETQRNKGNFPGRFSGRQFSNSRSEMNVSTLELGDSALYLCASSAVGGSYQPQHFGDGTRLSIL.